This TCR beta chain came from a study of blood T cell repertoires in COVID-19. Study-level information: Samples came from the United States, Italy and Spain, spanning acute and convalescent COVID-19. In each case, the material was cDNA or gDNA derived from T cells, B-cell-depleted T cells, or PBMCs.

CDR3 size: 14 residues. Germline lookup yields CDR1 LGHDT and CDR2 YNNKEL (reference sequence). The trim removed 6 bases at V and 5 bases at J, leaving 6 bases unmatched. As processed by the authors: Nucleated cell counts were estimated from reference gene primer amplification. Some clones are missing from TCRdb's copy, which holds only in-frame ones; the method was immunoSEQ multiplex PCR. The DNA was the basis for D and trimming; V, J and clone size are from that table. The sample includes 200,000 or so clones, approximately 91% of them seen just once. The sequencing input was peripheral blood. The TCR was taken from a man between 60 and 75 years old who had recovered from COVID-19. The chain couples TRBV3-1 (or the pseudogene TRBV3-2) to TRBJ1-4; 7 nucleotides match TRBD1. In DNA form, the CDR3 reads TGTGCCAGCAGTTCCAGGGGGTTCAATGAAAAACTGTTTTTT. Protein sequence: CASSSRGFNEKLFF.